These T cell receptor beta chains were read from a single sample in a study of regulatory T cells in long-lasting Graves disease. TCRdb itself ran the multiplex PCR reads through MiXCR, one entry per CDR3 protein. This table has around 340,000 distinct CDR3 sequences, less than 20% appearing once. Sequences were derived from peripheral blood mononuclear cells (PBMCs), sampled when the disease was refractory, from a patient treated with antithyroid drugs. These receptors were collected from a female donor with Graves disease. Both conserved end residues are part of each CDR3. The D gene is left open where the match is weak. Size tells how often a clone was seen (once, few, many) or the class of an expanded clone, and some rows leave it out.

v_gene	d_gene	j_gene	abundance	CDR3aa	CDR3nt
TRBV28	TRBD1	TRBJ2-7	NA	CASSLGDRAEQYF	TGTGCCAGCAGTTTAGGGGACAGGGCCGAGCAGTACTTC
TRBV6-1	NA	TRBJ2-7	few	CASQGRGFVYEQYF	TGTGCCAGCCAGGGGAGGGGGTTTGTCTACGAGCAGTACTTC
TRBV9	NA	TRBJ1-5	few	CASSVGGGGNQPQHF	TGTGCCAGCAGCGTAGGGGGGGGTGGAAATCAGCCCCAGCATTTT
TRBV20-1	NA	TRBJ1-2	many	CSASLTGGGYGYTF	TGCAGTGCTAGCCTGACGGGTGGAGGGTATGGCTACACCTTC
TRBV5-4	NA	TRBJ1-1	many	CASSRKMNTEAFF	TGTGCCAGCAGCCGAAAGATGAACACTGAAGCTTTCTTT
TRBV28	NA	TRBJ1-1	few	CASMGGLTEAFF	TGTGCCAGCATGGGGGGGCTCACTGAAGCTTTCTTT
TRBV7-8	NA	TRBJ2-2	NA	CASGGRITGELFF	TGTGCCAGCGGGGGCCGAATCACCGGGGAGCTGTTTTTT
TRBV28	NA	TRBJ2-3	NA	CASSSGSGWGREEERGSRNTQYF	TGTGCCAGCAGTTCCGGTAGTGGCTGGGGACGTGAAGAGGAGAGAGGATCCAGAAATACGCAGTATTTT
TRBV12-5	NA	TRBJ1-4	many	CASGYHDRRSTNEKLFF	TGTGCTAGTGGCTATCATGACCGACGATCAACTAATGAAAAACTGTTTTTT
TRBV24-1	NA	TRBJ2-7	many	CATSDSATEEQYF	TGTGCCACCAGTGATTCGGCGACAGAGGAGCAGTACTTC
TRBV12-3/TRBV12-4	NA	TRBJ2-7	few	CASKTGTISYEQYF	TGTGCCAGCAAAACAGGGACGATCTCCTACGAGCAGTACTTC
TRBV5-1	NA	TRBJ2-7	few	CASSPQNLEQYF	TGCGCCAGCAGCCCCCAAAACCTGGAGCAGTACTTC
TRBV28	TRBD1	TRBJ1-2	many	CASSLVGLTPGQGYGYTF	TGTGCCAGCAGTTTAGTCGGTTTAACACCGGGACAGGGGTATGGCTACACCTTC
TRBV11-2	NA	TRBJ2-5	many	CASGRGARQETQYF	TGTGCCAGCGGCCGGGGGGCGAGGCAAGAGACCCAGTACTTC
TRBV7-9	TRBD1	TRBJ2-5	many	CASSLLRGPETQYF	TGTGCCAGCAGCTTATTAAGGGGGCCGGAGACCCAGTACTTC
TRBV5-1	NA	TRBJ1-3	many	CASMIDPSGNTIYF	TGCGCCAGCATGATAGATCCCTCTGGAAACACCATATATTTT
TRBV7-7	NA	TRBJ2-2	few	CASSLVAGTGELFF	TGTGCTAGCAGCTTAGTAGCAGGGACCGGGGAGCTGTTTTTT
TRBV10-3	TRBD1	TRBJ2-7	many	CAISGTGDEQYF	TGTGCCATCAGTGGTACAGGGGACGAGCAGTACTTC
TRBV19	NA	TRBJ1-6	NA	CASSMWERDSPLHF	TGTGCCAGTAGTATGTGGGAAAGGGATTCACCCCTCCACTTT
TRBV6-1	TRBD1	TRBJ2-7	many	CASRKTGGSEQYF	TGTGCCAGCAGGAAGACAGGGGGGAGCGAGCAGTACTTC
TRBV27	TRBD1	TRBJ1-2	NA	CASSQKGQGATNYGYTF	TGTGCCAGCAGTCAGAAGGGACAGGGGGCTACTAACTATGGCTACACCTTC
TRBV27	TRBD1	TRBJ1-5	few	CASSLATGGQPQHF	TGTGCCAGCTCTCTAGCCACAGGGGGCCAGCCCCAGCATTTT
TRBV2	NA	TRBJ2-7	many	CASSFGVSIDEQYF	TGTGCCAGCAGCTTCGGGGTATCTATCGACGAGCAGTACTTC
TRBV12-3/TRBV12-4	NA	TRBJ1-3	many	CASSQNRAPGNTIYF	TGTGCCAGCAGCCAAAACAGGGCCCCTGGAAACACCATATATTTT
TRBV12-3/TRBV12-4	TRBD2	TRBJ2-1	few	CASSFSGGSYNEQFF	TGTGCCAGCAGCTTTAGCGGGGGGTCCTACAATGAGCAGTTCTTC
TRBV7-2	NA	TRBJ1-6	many	CASSFPDSPLHF	TGTGCCAGCAGCTTCCCTGATTCACCCCTCCACTTT
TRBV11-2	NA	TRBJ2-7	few	CASRPPTGSSYEQYF	TGTGCCAGCAGACCACCGACGGGAAGCTCCTACGAGCAGTACTTC
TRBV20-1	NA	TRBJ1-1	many	CSSRLNTEAFF	TGCAGTTCCCGCCTGAACACTGAAGCTTTCTTT
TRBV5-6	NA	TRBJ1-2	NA	CASSSGHGVLLYGYTF	TGTGCCAGCAGCTCAGGGCACGGGGTCCTCCTCTATGGCTACACCTTC
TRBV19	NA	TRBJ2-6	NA	CASSNSGANVLTF	TGTGCCAGTAGTAACTCTGGGGCCAACGTCCTGACTTTC
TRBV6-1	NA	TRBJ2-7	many	CASRDSATYEQYF	TGTGCCAGCAGGGACAGTGCAACCTACGAGCAGTACTTC
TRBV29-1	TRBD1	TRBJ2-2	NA	CSVVGQGAGELFF	TGCAGCGTTGTAGGGCAGGGGGCCGGGGAGCTGTTTTTT
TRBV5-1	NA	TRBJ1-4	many	CASSLMGVNEKLFF	TGCGCCAGCAGCTTAATGGGCGTTAATGAAAAACTGTTTTTT
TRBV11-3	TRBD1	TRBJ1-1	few	CASSLDRRGRRNTEAFF	TGTGCCAGCAGCTTAGATCGGAGGGGGCGAAGGAACACTGAAGCTTTCTTT
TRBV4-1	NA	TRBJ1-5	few	CASSPLGRGNQPQHF	TGCGCCAGCAGCCCCCTGGGGAGGGGCAATCAGCCCCAGCATTTT
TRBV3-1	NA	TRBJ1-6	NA	CASSHGQNNSPLHF	TGTGCCAGCAGCCATGGGCAGAATAATTCACCCCTCCACTTT
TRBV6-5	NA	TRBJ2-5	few	CASSYGSDQETQYF	TGTGCCAGCAGTTATGGGTCAGACCAAGAGACCCAGTACTTC
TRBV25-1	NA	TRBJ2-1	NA	CASSDRLRDTGNEQFF	TGTGCCAGCAGTGATAGACTCCGGGACACGGGCAATGAGCAGTTCTTC
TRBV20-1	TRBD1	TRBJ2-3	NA	CSARGDRGTDTQYF	TGCAGTGCTAGAGGGGACAGGGGGACAGATACGCAGTATTTT
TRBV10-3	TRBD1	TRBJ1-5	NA	CAISEEQGAWQPQHF	TGTGCCATCAGTGAGGAACAGGGGGCTTGGCAGCCCCAGCATTTT
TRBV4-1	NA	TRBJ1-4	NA	CASSQVTAPTNEKLFF	TGCGCCAGCAGCCAAGTTACCGCTCCAACTAATGAAAAACTGTTTTTT
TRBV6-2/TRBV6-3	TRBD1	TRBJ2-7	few	CASRHGTGPYEQYF	TGTGCCAGCAGGCACGGGACAGGGCCCTACGAGCAGTACTTC
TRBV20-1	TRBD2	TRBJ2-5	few	CSASTPPGLAGGLGETQYF	TGCAGTGCTAGCACTCCCCCGGGACTAGCGGGGGGCTTGGGGGAGACCCAGTACTTC
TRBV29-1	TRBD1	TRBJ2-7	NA	CSVGDRQSSYEQYF	TGCAGCGTTGGGGACAGGCAAAGCTCCTACGAGCAGTACTTC
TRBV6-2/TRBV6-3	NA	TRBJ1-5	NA	CASSYSGISQPQHF	TGTGCCAGCAGTTACTCTGGGATTTCCCAGCCCCAGCATTTT
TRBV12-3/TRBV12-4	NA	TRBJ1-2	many	CASSPKGRGFGYTF	TGTGCCAGCAGCCCGAAGGGCAGGGGCTTTGGCTACACCTTC
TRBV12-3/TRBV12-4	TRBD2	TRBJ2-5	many	CASAEGLAGAETQYF	TGTGCCAGCGCCGAAGGACTAGCGGGAGCGGAGACCCAGTACTTC
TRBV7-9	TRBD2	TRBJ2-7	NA	CASSLGLRGGDEQYF	TGTGCCAGCAGCTTAGGTTTACGGGGAGGGGACGAGCAGTACTTC
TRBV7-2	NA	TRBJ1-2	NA	CASSLAGYYGYTF	TGTGCCAGCAGCTTAGCTGGGTACTATGGCTACACCTTC
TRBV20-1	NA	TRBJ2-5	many	CSARETGPRGTQYF	TGCAGTGCTAGAGAGACAGGCCCTCGGGGGACCCAGTACTTC
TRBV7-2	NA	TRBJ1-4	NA	CASSLVGGRDEKLFF	TGTGCCAGCAGCTTAGTCGGGGGCCGAGATGAAAAACTGTTTTTT
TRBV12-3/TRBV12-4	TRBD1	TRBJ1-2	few	CASRNSGTGTGGYTF	TGTGCCAGCAGAAATTCCGGGACAGGGACCGGTGGCTACACCTTC
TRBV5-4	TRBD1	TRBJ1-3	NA	CASSLGGGNTIYF	TGTGCCAGCAGCTTAGGGGGCGGAAACACCATATATTTT
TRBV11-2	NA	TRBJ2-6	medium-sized	CASSPGPGRSGANVLTF	TGTGCCAGCAGCCCAGGGCCTGGGCGCTCTGGGGCCAACGTCCTGACTTTC